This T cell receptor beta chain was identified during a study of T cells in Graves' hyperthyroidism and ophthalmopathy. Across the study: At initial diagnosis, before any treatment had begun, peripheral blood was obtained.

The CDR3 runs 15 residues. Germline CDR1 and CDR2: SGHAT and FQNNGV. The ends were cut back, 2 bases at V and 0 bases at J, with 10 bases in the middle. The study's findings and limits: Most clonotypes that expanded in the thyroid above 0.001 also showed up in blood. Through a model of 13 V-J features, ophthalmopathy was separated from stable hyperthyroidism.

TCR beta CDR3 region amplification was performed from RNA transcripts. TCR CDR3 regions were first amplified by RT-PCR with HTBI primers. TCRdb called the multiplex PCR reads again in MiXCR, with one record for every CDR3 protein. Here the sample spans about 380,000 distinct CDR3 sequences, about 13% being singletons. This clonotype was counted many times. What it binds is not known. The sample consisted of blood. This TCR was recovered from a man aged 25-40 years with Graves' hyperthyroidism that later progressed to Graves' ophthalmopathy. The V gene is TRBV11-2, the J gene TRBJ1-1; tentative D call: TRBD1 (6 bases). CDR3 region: CASSLPGGMNTEAFF. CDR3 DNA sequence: TGTGCCAGCAGCTTACCGGGGGGCATGAACACTGAAGCTTTCTTT.